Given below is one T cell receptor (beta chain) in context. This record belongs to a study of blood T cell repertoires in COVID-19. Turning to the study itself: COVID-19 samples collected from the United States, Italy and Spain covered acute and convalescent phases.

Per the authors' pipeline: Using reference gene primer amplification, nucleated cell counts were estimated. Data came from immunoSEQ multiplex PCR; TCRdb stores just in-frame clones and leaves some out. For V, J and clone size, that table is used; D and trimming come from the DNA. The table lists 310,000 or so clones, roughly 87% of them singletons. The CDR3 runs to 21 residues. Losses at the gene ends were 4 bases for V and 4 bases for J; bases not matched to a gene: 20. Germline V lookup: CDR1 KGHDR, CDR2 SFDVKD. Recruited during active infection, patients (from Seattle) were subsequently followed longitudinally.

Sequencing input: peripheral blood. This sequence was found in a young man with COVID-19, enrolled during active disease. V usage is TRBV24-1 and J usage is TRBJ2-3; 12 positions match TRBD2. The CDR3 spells CATSDPRLLAGGPQGPDTQYF. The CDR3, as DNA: TGTGCCACCAGTGACCCCCGACTCCTAGCGGGAGGGCCTCAGGGCCCAGATACGCAGTATTTT.